This TCR beta chain emerged from a study of long-term antiretroviral therapy in people with HIV. Trimming stripped 1 base from V and 5 bases from J, with 11 bases between. From germline, CDR1 is SNHLY and CDR2 FYNNEI. The CDR3 runs 15 residues. Version v3.0 of the immunoSEQ assay ran at survey level. Clones were sequenced by immunoSEQ multiplex PCR, and TCRdb holds only the in-frame ones, with some missing. The sample shows 20,000 to 25,000 clones, approximately 93% of them seen only once. This TCR was recovered from a middle-aged woman with HIV. Sequences were derived from unsorted PBMCs, sampled 7.6 years after starting antiretroviral therapy. The chain has TRBV2 and TRBJ1-4; unclear D gene. The CDR3 loop is CASSEEGSLNEKLFF. The CDR3 DNA reads as TGTGCCAGCAGTGAAGAGGGCAGCTTAAATGAAAAACTGTTTTTT.